The rows below give T cell receptor beta chains drawn from one sample of a study of early stage breast cancer tumors. Measured with immunoSEQ multiplex PCR; TCRdb has only the in-frame clones, and not every one. This sample has 8,500 to 10,000 clones, with 65% to 75% found just once. Sequences were obtained from normal breast tissue next to the tumor. These TCRs come from a person in their 60s with breast cancer. Each CDR3 is given with its conserved first and last residue. A D gene is named only where the DNA matches it firmly. Expanded clones are given a class, and other clones once, few, many or no size at all.

abundance: once
j_gene: TRBJ2-1
d_gene: NA
v_gene: TRBV5-1
CDR3aa: CASSSLGDPYNEQFF
CDR3nt: TGCGCCAGCAGTAGTCTTGGAGACCCCTACAATGAGCAGTTCTTC

abundance: NA
j_gene: TRBJ1-5
d_gene: NA
v_gene: TRBV7-2
CDR3aa: CASSLVTPGSQPQHF
CDR3nt: TGTGCCAGCAGCTTAGTGACTCCGGGGAGTCAGCCCCAGCATTTT

abundance: NA
j_gene: TRBJ2-7
d_gene: TRBD2
v_gene: TRBV28
CDR3aa: CATSPLGLAGREQYF
CDR3nt: TGTGCCACCAGTCCCCTGGGACTAGCGGGACGCGAGCAGTACTTC

abundance: NA
j_gene: TRBJ2-5
d_gene: TRBD2
v_gene: TRBV27
CDR3aa: CASSPPWGGRETQYF
CDR3nt: TGTGCCAGCAGTCCGCCTTGGGGGGGACGAGAGACCCAGTACTTC

abundance: NA
j_gene: TRBJ1-3
d_gene: NA
v_gene: TRBV5-6
CDR3aa: CASSLSLARGSGNTIYF
CDR3nt: TGTGCCAGCAGCTTGAGTTTGGCCAGGGGCTCTGGAAACACCATATATTTT

abundance: NA
j_gene: TRBJ2-1
d_gene: NA
v_gene: TRBV7-2
CDR3aa: CASSSLARTPSNEQFF
CDR3nt: TGTGCCAGCAGCTCCCTGGCTAGAACCCCCAGCAATGAGCAGTTCTTC

abundance: NA
j_gene: TRBJ1-2
d_gene: NA
v_gene: TRBV5-6
CDR3aa: CASSFGSGPFYGYTF
CDR3nt: TGTGCCAGCAGCTTCGGAAGCGGGCCTTTCTATGGCTACACCTTC

abundance: once
j_gene: TRBJ2-5
d_gene: TRBD1
v_gene: TRBV27
CDR3aa: CASSLSHNRGTQYF
CDR3nt: TGTGCCAGCAGTTTATCCCATAACAGGGGGACCCAGTACTTC

abundance: NA
j_gene: TRBJ2-1
d_gene: TRBD2
v_gene: TRBV11-2
CDR3aa: CASSLDRGGRAYNEQFF
CDR3nt: TGTGCCAGCAGCTTAGATAGGGGCGGGAGGGCCTACAATGAGCAGTTCTTC

abundance: NA
j_gene: TRBJ1-2
d_gene: NA
v_gene: TRBV7-8
CDR3aa: CASNHLTGESPDYGYTF
CDR3nt: TGTGCCAGCAACCACTTGACGGGAGAATCGCCGGACTATGGCTACACCTTC

abundance: medium-sized
j_gene: TRBJ1-2
d_gene: TRBD1
v_gene: TRBV2
CDR3aa: CASSPDRTYGYTF
CDR3nt: TGTGCCAGCAGTCCGGACAGGACATATGGCTACACCTTC

abundance: NA
j_gene: TRBJ2-7
d_gene: NA
v_gene: TRBV6-1
CDR3aa: CASSVLATTFGSYEQYF
CDR3nt: TGTGCCAGCAGTGTGTTAGCGACTACGTTTGGCTCCTACGAGCAGTACTTC

abundance: NA
j_gene: TRBJ1-1
d_gene: NA
v_gene: TRBV10-1
CDR3aa: CASSELRGNTEAFF
CDR3nt: TGCGCCAGCAGTGAGCTCAGGGGCAACACTGAAGCTTTCTTT

abundance: NA
j_gene: TRBJ1-2
d_gene: NA
v_gene: TRBV27
CDR3aa: CASSWDIGGYGYTF
CDR3nt: TGTGCCAGCAGCTGGGACATCGGTGGGTATGGCTACACCTTC

abundance: NA
j_gene: TRBJ2-7
d_gene: NA
v_gene: TRBV18
CDR3aa: CASSPGGTSYEQYF
CDR3nt: TGTGCCAGCTCACCAGGGGGCACCTCCTACGAGCAGTACTTC

abundance: NA
j_gene: TRBJ2-2
d_gene: TRBD2
v_gene: TRBV7-6
CDR3aa: CASSSLAGNTGELFF
CDR3nt: TGTGCCAGCAGCTCCTTAGCGGGAAACACCGGGGAGCTGTTTTTT

abundance: NA
j_gene: TRBJ2-1
d_gene: TRBD2
v_gene: TRBV10-3
CDR3aa: CAIRTGTRNNEQFF
CDR3nt: TGTGCCATCAGAACCGGGACTAGGAACAATGAGCAGTTCTTC

abundance: NA
j_gene: TRBJ1-5
d_gene: NA
v_gene: TRBV2
CDR3aa: CASSEFGQASNQPQHF
CDR3nt: TGTGCCAGCAGTGAATTCGGCCAGGCTAGCAATCAGCCCCAGCATTTT

abundance: NA
j_gene: TRBJ1-1
d_gene: NA
v_gene: TRBV5-1
CDR3aa: CASSLVDSQNTEAFF
CDR3nt: TGCGCCAGCAGCTTGGTGGACAGTCAGAACACTGAAGCTTTCTTT

abundance: NA
j_gene: TRBJ2-7
d_gene: NA
v_gene: TRBV27
CDR3aa: CASSPGAGQSSYEQYF
CDR3nt: TGTGCCAGCAGTCCCGGGGCCGGACAGTCCTCCTACGAGCAGTACTTC

abundance: NA
j_gene: TRBJ1-1
d_gene: TRBD1
v_gene: TRBV18
CDR3aa: CASSSRTGDLNTEAFF
CDR3nt: TGTGCCAGCTCATCGAGGACAGGGGATTTGAACACTGAAGCTTTCTTT

abundance: NA
j_gene: TRBJ2-1
d_gene: TRBD2
v_gene: TRBV7-2
CDR3aa: CASRWLREEKYNEQFF
CDR3nt: TGTGCCAGCAGATGGCTCCGGGAGGAAAAGTACAATGAGCAGTTCTTC

abundance: NA
j_gene: TRBJ2-1
d_gene: TRBD1
v_gene: TRBV23-1
CDR3aa: CASSQNRGSSYNEQFF
CDR3nt: TGCGCCAGCAGTCAGAACAGGGGGAGCTCCTACAATGAGCAGTTCTTC

abundance: NA
j_gene: TRBJ1-2
d_gene: TRBD1
v_gene: TRBV7-2
CDR3aa: CASSIQGASANYGYTF
CDR3nt: TGTGCCAGCAGCATCCAGGGGGCATCAGCTAACTATGGCTACACCTTC

abundance: NA
j_gene: TRBJ2-3
d_gene: TRBD2
v_gene: TRBV2
CDR3aa: CAGGLAGTDTQYF
CDR3nt: TGTGCCGGGGGACTAGCGGGCACAGATACGCAGTATTTT

abundance: NA
j_gene: TRBJ2-1
d_gene: NA
v_gene: TRBV11-2
CDR3aa: CASSFRGLSSYNEQFF
CDR3nt: TGTGCCAGCAGCTTCAGAGGGTTGAGCTCCTACAATGAGCAGTTCTTC

abundance: NA
j_gene: TRBJ2-1
d_gene: NA
v_gene: TRBV27
CDR3aa: CASTGDRYNEQFF
CDR3nt: TGTGCCAGCACGGGAGACCGCTACAATGAGCAGTTCTTC

abundance: NA
j_gene: TRBJ2-1
d_gene: TRBD2
v_gene: TRBV7-6
CDR3aa: CASSTPPRLAGADEQFF
CDR3nt: TGTGCCAGCAGCACCCCGCCCAGACTAGCGGGAGCGGATGAGCAGTTCTTC

abundance: NA
j_gene: TRBJ1-5
d_gene: NA
v_gene: TRBV7-2
CDR3aa: CASSERHQPQHF
CDR3nt: TGTGCCAGCAGCGAGCGGCACCAGCCCCAGCATTTT

abundance: NA
j_gene: TRBJ1-4
d_gene: NA
v_gene: TRBV27
CDR3aa: CASSRAGEKLFF
CDR3nt: TGTGCCAGCAGTAGAGCGGGGGAAAAACTGTTTTTT

abundance: NA
j_gene: TRBJ2-3
d_gene: NA
v_gene: TRBV9
CDR3aa: CASSVDQMLTDTQYF
CDR3nt: TGTGCCAGCAGCGTAGATCAGATGCTCACAGATACGCAGTATTTT

abundance: once
j_gene: TRBJ2-1
d_gene: TRBD2
v_gene: TRBV5-6
CDR3aa: CASSGGLSGRPWYEQFF
CDR3nt: TGTGCCAGCAGCGGGGGTCTTAGCGGGAGACCCTGGTATGAGCAGTTCTTC

abundance: NA
j_gene: TRBJ1-1
d_gene: TRBD1
v_gene: TRBV18
CDR3aa: CASSPRQGEAFF
CDR3nt: TGTGCCAGCTCACCGCGACAGGGGGAAGCTTTCTTT

abundance: few
j_gene: TRBJ2-7
d_gene: NA
v_gene: TRBV7-6
CDR3aa: CASSLTWQGGEQYF
CDR3nt: TGTGCCAGCAGCTTAACCTGGCAGGGGGGCGAGCAGTACTTC

abundance: NA
j_gene: TRBJ2-5
d_gene: TRBD1
v_gene: TRBV6-5
CDR3aa: CASSTGQGETQYF
CDR3nt: TGTGCCAGCAGTACCGGACAGGGGGAGACCCAGTACTTC

abundance: few
j_gene: TRBJ2-3
d_gene: TRBD2
v_gene: TRBV28
CDR3aa: CASSPTGGRTDTQYF
CDR3nt: TGTGCCAGCAGCCCAACGGGGGGGCGCACAGATACGCAGTATTTT

abundance: once
j_gene: TRBJ2-2
d_gene: TRBD2
v_gene: TRBV5-1
CDR3aa: CASSGTGLAGITGELFF
CDR3nt: TGCGCCAGCAGCGGGACCGGACTAGCGGGAATCACCGGGGAGCTGTTTTTT

abundance: NA
j_gene: TRBJ2-5
d_gene: TRBD2
v_gene: TRBV7-3
CDR3aa: CASSLAGGGETQYF
CDR3nt: TGTGCCAGCAGCTTAGCGGGAGGGGGAGAGACCCAGTACTTC

abundance: few
j_gene: TRBJ2-7
d_gene: TRBD2
v_gene: TRBV10-1
CDR3aa: CASSEGPSGYEQYF
CDR3nt: TGCGCCAGCAGTGAAGGTCCTAGCGGCTACGAGCAGTACTTC

abundance: NA
j_gene: TRBJ2-4
d_gene: TRBD2
v_gene: TRBV29-1
CDR3aa: CSIWAGGEGGQYF
CDR3nt: TGCAGCATTTGGGCGGGAGGAGAAGGGGGTCAGTACTTC

abundance: few
j_gene: TRBJ2-3
d_gene: TRBD1
v_gene: TRBV28
CDR3aa: CASSPLPGQGILKDTQYF
CDR3nt: TGTGCCAGCAGTCCCCTCCCGGGACAGGGTATTCTTAAGGATACGCAGTATTTT

abundance: once
j_gene: TRBJ2-2
d_gene: TRBD2
v_gene: TRBV19
CDR3aa: CASHGGGTGTGELFF
CDR3nt: TGTGCCAGTCACGGGGGGGGGACGGGCACCGGGGAGCTGTTTTTT

abundance: NA
j_gene: TRBJ1-1
d_gene: NA
v_gene: TRBV5-5
CDR3aa: CASSSTGSAEAFF
CDR3nt: TGTGCCAGCAGCTCCACAGGGAGCGCTGAAGCTTTCTTT

abundance: NA
j_gene: TRBJ2-2
d_gene: TRBD2
v_gene: TRBV10-2
CDR3aa: CASSWTSGRINANTGELFF
CDR3nt: TGCGCCAGCAGTTGGACTAGCGGGAGAATAAATGCGAACACCGGGGAGCTGTTTTTT

abundance: NA
j_gene: TRBJ2-7
d_gene: TRBD1
v_gene: TRBV7-9
CDR3aa: CASSLAQGARDEQYF
CDR3nt: TGTGCCAGCAGCTTAGCCCAGGGGGCGCGAGACGAGCAGTACTTC